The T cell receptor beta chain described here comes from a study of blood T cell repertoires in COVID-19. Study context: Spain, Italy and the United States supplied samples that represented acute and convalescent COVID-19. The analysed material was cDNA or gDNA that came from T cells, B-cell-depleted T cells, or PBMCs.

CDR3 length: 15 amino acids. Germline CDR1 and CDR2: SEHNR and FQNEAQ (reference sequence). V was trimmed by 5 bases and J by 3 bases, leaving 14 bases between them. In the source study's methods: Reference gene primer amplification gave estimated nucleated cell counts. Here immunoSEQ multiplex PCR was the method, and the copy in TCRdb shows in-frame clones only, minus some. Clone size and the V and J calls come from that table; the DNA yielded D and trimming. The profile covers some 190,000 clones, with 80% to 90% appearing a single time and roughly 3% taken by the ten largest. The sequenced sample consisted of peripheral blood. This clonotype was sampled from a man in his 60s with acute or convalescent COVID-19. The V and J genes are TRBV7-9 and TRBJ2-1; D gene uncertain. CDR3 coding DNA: TGTGCCAGCAGCCACACGAAGCCGGGCTACAATGAGCAGTTCTTC. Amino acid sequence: CASSHTKPGYNEQFF.